This TCR beta chain was observed in a study of T cell responses to AZD1222 COVID-19 vaccine. Study-level points and caveats: Increases in Spike-specific TCR breadth and depth were seen after two AZD1222 doses. Clonal diversity was possibly underestimated; the donors were predominantly white British and more often female.

Concerning this clone: Antigen specificity is unknown.

Produced via immunoSEQ multiplex PCR; TCRdb's table is partial and in-frame only. Among fewer than 250,000 clones listed, 90% to 95% were seen once. V was cut by 6 bases and J by 3 bases, with 12 bases left in between. This CDR3 is built from 14 residues. Germline lookup yields CDR1 WSHSY and CDR2 SAAADI. This sequence was found in an adult in good health. The sequences come from peripheral blood, collected on day 0 of MenACWY control vaccination. V is TRBV10-2 and J is TRBJ1-5; possible D gene TRBD1, 6 bases. The CDR3, as DNA: TGCGCCAGCAGGGAGACAGGTTCCAATCAGCCCCAGCATTTT. It yields the protein CASRETGSNQPQHF.